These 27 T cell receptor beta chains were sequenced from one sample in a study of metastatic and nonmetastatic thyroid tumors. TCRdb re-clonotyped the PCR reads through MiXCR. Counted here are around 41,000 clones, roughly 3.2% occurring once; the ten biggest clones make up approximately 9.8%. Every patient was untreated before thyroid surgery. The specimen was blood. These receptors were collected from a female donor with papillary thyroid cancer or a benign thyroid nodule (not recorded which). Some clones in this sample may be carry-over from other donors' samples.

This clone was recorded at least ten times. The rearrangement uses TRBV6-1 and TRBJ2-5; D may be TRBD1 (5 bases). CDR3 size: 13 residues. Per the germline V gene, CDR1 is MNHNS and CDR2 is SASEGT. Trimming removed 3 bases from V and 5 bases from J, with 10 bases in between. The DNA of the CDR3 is TGTGCCAGCAGTGAGACAGCTTTCGAGACCCAGTACTTC. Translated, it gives CASSETAFETQYF.

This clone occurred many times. For the CDR3, the DNA is TGTGCCAGCAGCCCCGTAGGGGGGACAGAGTACAATGAGCAGTTCTTC. Protein product: CASSPVGGTEYNEQFF. The chain joins TRBV27 to TRBJ2-1; TRBD1 might be the D (7 bases). Trimming removed 6 bases at V and 4 bases at J, with 19 bases between. Germline V gene lookup returns CDR1 MNHEY and CDR2 SMNVEV (reference sequence). This CDR3 has 16 amino acids.

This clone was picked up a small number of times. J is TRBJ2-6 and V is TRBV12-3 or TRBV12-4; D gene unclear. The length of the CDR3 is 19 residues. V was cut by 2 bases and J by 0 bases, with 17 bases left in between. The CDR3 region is CASSLYRKPLRSGANVLTF. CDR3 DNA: TGTGCCAGCAGTTTATATAGGAAACCCCTCCGCTCTGGGGCCAACGTCCTGACTTTC.

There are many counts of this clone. In DNA form, the CDR3 reads TGTGCCAGCAGCTTAGATTTTCGGGACAGCCCTTACGAGCAGTACTTC. Translation: CASSLDFRDSPYEQYF. The chain links TRBV7-8 to TRBJ2-7; TRBD1 agrees at 7 bases. The germline gives CDR1 SGHVS, CDR2 FQNEAQ. Germline trimming cut 1 base from V and 4 bases from J; bases unmatched to any gene: 10. CDR3 length: 16 residues. The whole variable domain, remainder taken from reference TRBV7-8 and TRBJ2-7, is GAGVSQSPRYKVAKRGQDVALRCDPISGHVSLFWYQQALGQGPEFLTYFQNEAQLDKSGLPSDRFFAERPEGSVSTLKIQRTQQEDSAVYLCASSLDFRDSPYEQYFGPGTRLTVT.

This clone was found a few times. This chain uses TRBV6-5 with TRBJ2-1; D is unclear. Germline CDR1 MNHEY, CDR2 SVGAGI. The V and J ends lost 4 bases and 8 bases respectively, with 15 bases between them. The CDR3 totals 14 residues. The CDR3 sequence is CASSSQLSWYEQFF. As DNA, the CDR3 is TGTGCCAGCAGTTCCCAGTTGAGTTGGTATGAGCAGTTCTTC.

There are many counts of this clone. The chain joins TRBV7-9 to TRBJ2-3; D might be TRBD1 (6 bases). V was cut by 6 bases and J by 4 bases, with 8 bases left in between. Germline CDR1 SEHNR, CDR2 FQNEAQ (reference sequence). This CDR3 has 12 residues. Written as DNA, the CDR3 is TGTGCCAGCAGGCCAGGGGCAGATACGCAGTATTTT. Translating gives CASRPGADTQYF.

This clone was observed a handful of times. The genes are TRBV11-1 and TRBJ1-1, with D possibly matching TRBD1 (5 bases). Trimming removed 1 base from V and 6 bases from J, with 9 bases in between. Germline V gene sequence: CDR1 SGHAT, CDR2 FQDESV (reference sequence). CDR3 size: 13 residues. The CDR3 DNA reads TGTGCCAGCAGCTTAGGAGGGGATCCTGAAGCTTTCTTT. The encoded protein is CASSLGGDPEAFF.

The CDR3 DNA sequence: TGTGCCAGCAGCTTGACAGGCGACTCACCCCTCCACTTT. Its translation is CASSLTGDSPLHF. The V call is TRBV7-2, the J call TRBJ1-6, with a tentative D call TRBD1 (6 bases). The CDR3 has 13 amino acids. The germline V gene has CDR1 SGHTA and CDR2 FQGNSA. V was clipped by 3 bases and J by 10 bases, with 10 bases between them.

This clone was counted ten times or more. CDR3 residues: CASRKDRGGQPQHF. In nucleotides, the CDR3 is TGTGCCAGCAGAAAGGACAGAGGAGGTCAGCCCCAGCATTTT. This chain connects TRBV5-8 to TRBJ1-5, with D perhaps TRBD1 (6 bases). The germline CDR1 and CDR2 sequences are SGHTS and YDEGEE. Deletions cut 5 bases from V and 6 bases from J, with 15 bases between. The CDR3 is made up of 14 amino acids.

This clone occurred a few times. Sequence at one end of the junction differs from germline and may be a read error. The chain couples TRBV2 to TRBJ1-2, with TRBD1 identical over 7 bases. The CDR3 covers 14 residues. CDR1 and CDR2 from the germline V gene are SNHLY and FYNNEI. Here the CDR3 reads CTSTLYRGNYGYTF. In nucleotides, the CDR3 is TGTACCAGCACCCTGTACAGGGGTAACTATGGCTACACCTTC.

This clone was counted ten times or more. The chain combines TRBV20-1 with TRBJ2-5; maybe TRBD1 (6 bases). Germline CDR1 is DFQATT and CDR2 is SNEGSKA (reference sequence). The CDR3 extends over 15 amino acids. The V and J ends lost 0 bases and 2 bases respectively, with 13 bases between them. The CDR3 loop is CSARDPRDTQETQYF. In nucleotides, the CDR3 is TGCAGTGCTAGAGACCCCCGGGACACACAAGAGACCCAGTACTTC.

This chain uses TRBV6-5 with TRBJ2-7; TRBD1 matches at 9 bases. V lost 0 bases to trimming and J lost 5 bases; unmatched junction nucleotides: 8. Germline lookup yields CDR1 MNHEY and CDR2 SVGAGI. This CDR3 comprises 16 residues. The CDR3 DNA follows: TGTGCCAGCAGTTACTCTTTCGGGACAGGGTTGAACGAGCAGTACTTC. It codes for CASSYSFGTGLNEQYF.

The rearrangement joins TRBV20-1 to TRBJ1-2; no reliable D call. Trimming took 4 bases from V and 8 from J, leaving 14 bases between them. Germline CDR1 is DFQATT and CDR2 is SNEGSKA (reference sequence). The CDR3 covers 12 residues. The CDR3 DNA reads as TGCAGTGCTATAAGGCCTCCGGGGGGCTACACCTTC. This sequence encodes CSAIRPPGGYTF.

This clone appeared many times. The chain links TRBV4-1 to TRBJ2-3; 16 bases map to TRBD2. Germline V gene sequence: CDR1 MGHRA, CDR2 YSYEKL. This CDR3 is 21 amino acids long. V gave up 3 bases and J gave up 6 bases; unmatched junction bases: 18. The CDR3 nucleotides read TGCGCCAGCAGCCAGATCCCGGGACTAGCGGGAGGGATTGGTGCGGCTGATACGCAGTATTTT. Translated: CASSQIPGLAGGIGAADTQYF.

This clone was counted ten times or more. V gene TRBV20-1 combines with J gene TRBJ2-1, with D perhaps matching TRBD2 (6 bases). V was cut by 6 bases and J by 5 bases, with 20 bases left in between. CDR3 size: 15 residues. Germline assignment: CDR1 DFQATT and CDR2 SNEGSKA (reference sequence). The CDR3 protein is CSAPTGGTGDNEQFF. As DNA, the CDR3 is TGCAGTGCCCCGACCGGCGGGACCGGGGACAATGAGCAGTTCTTC.

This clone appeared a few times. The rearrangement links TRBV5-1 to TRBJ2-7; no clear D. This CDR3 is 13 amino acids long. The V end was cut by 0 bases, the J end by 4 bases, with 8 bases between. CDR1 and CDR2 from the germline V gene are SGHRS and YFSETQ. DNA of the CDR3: TGCGCCAGCAGCTTGGCCACCGTATACGAGCAGTACTTC. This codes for CASSLATVYEQYF. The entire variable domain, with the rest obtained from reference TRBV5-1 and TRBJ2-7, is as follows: KAGVTQTPRYLIKTRGQQVTLSCSPISGHRSVSWYQQTPGQGLQFLFEYFSETQRNKGNFPGRFSGRQFSNSRSEMNVSTLELGDSALYLCASSLATVYEQYFGPGTRLTVT.

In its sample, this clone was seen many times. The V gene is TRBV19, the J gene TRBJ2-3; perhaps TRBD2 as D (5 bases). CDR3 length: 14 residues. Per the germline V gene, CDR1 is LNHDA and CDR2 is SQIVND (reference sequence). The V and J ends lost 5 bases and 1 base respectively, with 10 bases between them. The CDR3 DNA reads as TGTGCCAGTAGTGTTCTAGCCGGCACAGATACGCAGTATTTT. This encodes CASSVLAGTDTQYF.

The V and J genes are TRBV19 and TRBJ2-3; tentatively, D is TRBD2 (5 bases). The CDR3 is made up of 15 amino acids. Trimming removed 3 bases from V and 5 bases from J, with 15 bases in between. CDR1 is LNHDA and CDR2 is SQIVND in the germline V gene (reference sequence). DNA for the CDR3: TGTGCCAGTAGTATCGGGCGAGGGCCTCGAGATACGCAGTATTTT. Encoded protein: CASSIGRGPRDTQYF. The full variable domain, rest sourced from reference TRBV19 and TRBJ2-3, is DGGITQSPKYLFRKEGQNVTLSCEQNLNHDAMYWYRQDPGQGLRLIYYSQIVNDFQKGDIAEGYSVSREKKESFPLTVTSAQKNPTAFYLCASSIGRGPRDTQYFGPGTRLTVL.

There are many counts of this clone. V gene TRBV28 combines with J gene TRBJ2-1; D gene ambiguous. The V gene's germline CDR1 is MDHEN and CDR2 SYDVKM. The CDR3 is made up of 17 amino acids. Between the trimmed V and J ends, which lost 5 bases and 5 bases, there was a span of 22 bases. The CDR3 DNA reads TGTGCCAGCAGTCCCCCCGTGGGCGCTACTATGGACAATGAGCAGTTCTTC. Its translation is CASSPPVGATMDNEQFF.

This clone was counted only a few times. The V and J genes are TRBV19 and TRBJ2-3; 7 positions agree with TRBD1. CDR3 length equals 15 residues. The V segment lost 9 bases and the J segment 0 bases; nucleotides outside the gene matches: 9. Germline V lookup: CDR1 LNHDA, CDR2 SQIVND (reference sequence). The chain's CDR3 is CASKAGTASTDTQYF. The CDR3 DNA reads TGTGCCAGCAAAGCCGGGACAGCCAGCACAGATACGCAGTATTTT.

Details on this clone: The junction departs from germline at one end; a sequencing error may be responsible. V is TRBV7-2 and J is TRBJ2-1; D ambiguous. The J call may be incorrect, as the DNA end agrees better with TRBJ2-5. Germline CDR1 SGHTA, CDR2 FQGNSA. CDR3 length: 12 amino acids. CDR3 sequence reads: CSSSLAAETQYF. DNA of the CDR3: TGTTCCAGCAGCTTAGCAGCTGAGACCCAGTACTTC.

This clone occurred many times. The CDR3 coding sequence is TGTGCCAGCAGTCTAAGCAGCATCACCGGGGAGCTGTTTTTT. Translating gives CASSLSSITGELFF. The chain has TRBV7-9 and TRBJ2-2; D is unclear. The germline V gene encodes CDR1 SEHNR and CDR2 FQNEAQ (reference sequence). Trimming shortened V by 6 bases and J by 4 bases, and 12 bases separated the two germline ends. The CDR3 spans 14 residues.

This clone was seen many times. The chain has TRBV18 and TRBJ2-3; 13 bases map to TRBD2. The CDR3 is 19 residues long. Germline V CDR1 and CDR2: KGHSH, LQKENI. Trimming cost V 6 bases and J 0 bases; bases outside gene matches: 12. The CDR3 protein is CASSLVGLAGASSTDTQYF. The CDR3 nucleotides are TGTGCCAGCTCCCTCGTAGGACTAGCGGGAGCTTCTAGCACAGATACGCAGTATTTT.

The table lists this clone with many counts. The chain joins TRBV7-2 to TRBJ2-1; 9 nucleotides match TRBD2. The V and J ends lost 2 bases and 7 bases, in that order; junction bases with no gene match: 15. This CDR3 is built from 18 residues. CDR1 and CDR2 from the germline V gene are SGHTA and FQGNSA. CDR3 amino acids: CASSLTPVGAGGRNEQFF. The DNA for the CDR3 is TGTGCCAGCAGCTTAACCCCCGTTGGAGCGGGAGGTCGAAATGAGCAGTTCTTC.

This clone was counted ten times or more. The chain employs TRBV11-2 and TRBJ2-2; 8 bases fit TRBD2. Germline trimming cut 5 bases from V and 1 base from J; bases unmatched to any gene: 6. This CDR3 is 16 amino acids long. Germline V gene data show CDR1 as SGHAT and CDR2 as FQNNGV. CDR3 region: CASSLLAGGNTGELFF. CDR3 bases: TGTGCCAGCAGCCTCCTGGCGGGGGGGAACACCGGGGAGCTGTTTTTT.

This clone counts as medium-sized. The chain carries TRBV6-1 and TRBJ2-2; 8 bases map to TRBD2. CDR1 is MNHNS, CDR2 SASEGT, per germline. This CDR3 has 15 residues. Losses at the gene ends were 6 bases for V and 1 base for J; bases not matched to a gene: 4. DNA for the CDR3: TGTGCCAGCAGACCTACTAGCGGGAACACCGGGGAGCTGTTTTTT. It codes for CASRPTSGNTGELFF.

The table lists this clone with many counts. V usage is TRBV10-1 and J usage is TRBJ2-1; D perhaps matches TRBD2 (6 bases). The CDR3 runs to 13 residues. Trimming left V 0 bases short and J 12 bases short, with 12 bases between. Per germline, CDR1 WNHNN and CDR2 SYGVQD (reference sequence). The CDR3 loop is CASSESLWEAQFF. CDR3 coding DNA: TGCGCCAGCAGTGAGTCCTTATGGGAGGCGCAGTTCTTC.